These 20 T cell receptor beta chains were sequenced from one sample in a study of vaccination effects on CD4 cells after COVID-19. CD4+ T cells were isolated after less than 12 days of culture. These receptors lack a known antigen. Profiled with immunoSEQ multiplex PCR; TCRdb holds only in-frame clones, not every one. The sample contains 45,000 to 60,000 clones, around 76% of which appear only once. Sequences were derived from CD4+ T cells from PBMCs cultured without peptide, sampled before COVID-19 vaccination. These receptors were taken from a human donor who had a prior SARS-CoV-2 infection.

The rearrangement uses TRBV6-2 or TRBV6-3 and TRBJ2-5; 12 bases fit TRBD2. The germline gives CDR1 MNHEY, CDR2 SVGEGT. The CDR3 loop spans 20 amino acids. Trimming took 0 bases from V and 1 from J; bases not matched to a gene: 12. CDR3 sequence reads: CASSYSSTLLAGGPQETQYF. The CDR3 DNA reads TGTGCCAGCAGTTACTCGAGTACTTTGCTAGCGGGAGGGCCCCAAGAGACCCAGTACTTC.

This chain joins TRBV6-6 and TRBJ1-5, with D possibly TRBD1 on 5 matching bases. Germline V gene lookup returns CDR1 MNHNY and CDR2 SVGAGI (reference sequence). There are 13 residues in the CDR3. Deletions cut 5 bases from V and 6 bases from J, with 11 bases between. CDR3 region: CASSRGTVQPQHF. DNA for the CDR3: TGTGCCAGCAGTCGCGGGACGGTTCAGCCCCAGCATTTT.

This clone was picked up a small number of times. This rearrangement joins TRBV4-1 to TRBJ2-1; 13 bases align to TRBD2. The CDR3 contains 18 residues. The V gene end was trimmed by 1 base and the J gene end by 10 bases; junction bases not matched to a gene: 13. The germline V gene encodes CDR1 MGHRA and CDR2 YSYEKL. CDR3 residues: CASSQVPSLAGGPGEQFF. DNA for the CDR3: TGCGCCAGCAGCCAAGTCCCCTCACTAGCGGGGGGGCCGGGGGAGCAGTTCTTC.

This rearrangement joins TRBV5-1 to TRBJ2-3; tentative D call: TRBD1 (6 bases). Germline CDR1 and CDR2: SGHRS and YFSETQ. The CDR3 contains 14 residues. Trimming removed 0 bases from V and 1 base from J, with 6 bases in between. CDR3 nucleotide sequence: TGCGCCAGCAGCTTGGGGGGGCGCACAGATACGCAGTATTTT. Translation: CASSLGGRTDTQYF.

The chain employs TRBV18 and TRBJ2-3; D ambiguous. This CDR3 region has 14 residues. Germline CDR1 KGHSH, CDR2 LQKENI. The V end lost 3 bases, the J end lost 0 bases, and 7 bases lay between the germline ends. CDR3 DNA: TGTGCCAGCTCACCGGCGCCTAGCACAGATACGCAGTATTTT. It translates to CASSPAPSTDTQYF.

The chain has TRBV7-2 and TRBJ2-3; TRBD2 matches 7 bases. CDR1 is SGHTA and CDR2 is FQGNSA in the germline V gene. The CDR3 has 14 residues. Trimming took 0 bases from V and 5 from J; bases not matched to a gene: 2. CDR3 region: CASSLAGGIDTQYF. DNA for the CDR3: TGTGCCAGCAGCTTAGCGGGGGGGATAGATACGCAGTATTTT.

The chain has TRBV7-2 and TRBJ2-1, with TRBD1 as a possible D gene (6 bases). The CDR3 extends over 15 amino acids. Trimming removed 3 bases from V and 4 bases from J, with 13 bases in between. Germline V lookup: CDR1 SGHTA, CDR2 FQGNSA. CDR3 sequence (DNA): TGTGCCAGCAGCTTTCGGACAGATAGTTACAATGAGCAGTTCTTC. Encoded protein: CASSFRTDSYNEQFF.

This chain joins TRBV30 and TRBJ2-7, with D possibly called TRBD1 or TRBD2 (5 bases each). Per the germline V gene, CDR1 is GTSNPN and CDR2 is SVGIG (reference sequence). This CDR3 region has 14 residues. V was shortened by 3 bases and J by 4 bases, with 16 bases between the two germline ends. CDR3 sequence reads: CAWSKVGERYEQYF. In DNA, the CDR3 is TGTGCCTGGAGCAAAGTAGGGGAGAGGTACGAGCAGTACTTC.

The chain is built from TRBV11-3 and TRBJ1-2, with D unclear. The CDR3 is made up of 13 amino acids. V was pared by 3 bases and J by 0 bases, with 5 bases between. The germline CDR1 and CDR2 sequences are SGHNT and YENEEA. The CDR3: CASSFAANYGYTF. The CDR3 DNA reads as TGTGCCAGCAGCTTCGCTGCTAACTATGGCTACACCTTC.

In nucleotides, the CDR3 is TGTGCCAGCAGGGCGGGAGCCCCAGAGACCCAGTACTTC. This codes for CASRAGAPETQYF. This chain links TRBV2 with TRBJ2-5; the match to TRBD2 covers 7 bases. CDR3 length: 13 residues. Germline CDR1 reads SNHLY; CDR2 reads FYNNEI. With 6 bases clipped from V and 4 bases from J, the junction kept 5 bases outside the gene matches.

The chain employs TRBV6-5 and TRBJ1-1; TRBD1 might be the D (6 bases). Germline assignment: CDR1 MNHEY and CDR2 SVGAGI. V was cut by 2 bases and J by 11 bases, with 21 bases left in between. This CDR3 region has 15 residues. The CDR3 is CASSYNSGAPLGAFF. The DNA of the CDR3 is TGTGCCAGCAGTTACAACTCAGGGGCCCCCTTGGGGGCTTTCTTT.

The V and J genes are TRBV27 and TRBJ2-5; D assignment may be TRBD1 or TRBD2 (5 bases each). Trimming pared 3 bases from V and 5 bases from J, leaving 13 bases between. Germline CDR1 and CDR2: MNHEY and SMNVEV (reference sequence). The CDR3 spans 14 residues. The CDR3, as DNA: TGTGCCAGCAGTTTGGGGGTAACCGGGGAGACCCAGTACTTC. Amino acid sequence: CASSLGVTGETQYF.

This chain joins TRBV2 and TRBJ1-4; D might be TRBD1 (5 bases). Germline CDR1 reads SNHLY; CDR2 reads FYNNEI. With 7 bases removed from V and 8 bases from J, the gap between germline ends came to 14 bases. There are 13 residues in the CDR3. Written as DNA, the CDR3 is TGTGCCAGCAATTTAGGGGTAGAGGAAAAACTGTTTTTT. It encodes CASNLGVEEKLFF.

In this sample, this clone turned up a few times. The gene calls are TRBV2 and TRBJ2-5, with D maybe TRBD2 (5 bases). Germline loops: CDR1 SNHLY, CDR2 FYNNEI. CDR3 length: 16 residues. Trimming left V 2 bases short and J 5 bases short, with 18 bases between. The chain's CDR3 is CASSENIVGIPETQYF. The CDR3 nucleotides are TGTGCCAGCAGTGAAAATATAGTCGGGATCCCGGAGACCCAGTACTTC. Filled out from reference TRBV2 and TRBJ2-5, the complete variable domain reads EPEVTQTPSHQVTQMGQEVILRCVPISNHLYFYWYRQILGQKVEFLVSFYNNEISEKSEIFDDQFSVERPDGSNFTLKIRSTKLEDSAMYFCASSENIVGIPETQYFGPGTRLLVL.

CDR3 sequence: CASSSGTGYPDTQYF. The CDR3 nucleotides read TGTGCCAGCAGTTCCGGGACAGGGTACCCAGATACGCAGTATTTT. This sequence joins TRBV27 and TRBJ2-3; 9 bases line up with TRBD1. J was trimmed by 4 bases and V by 4 bases; bases with no gene match: 6. The CDR3 totals 15 residues. CDR1 is MNHEY and CDR2 is SMNVEV in the germline V gene (reference sequence).

This chain connects TRBV9 to TRBJ2-7, with 7 bases matching TRBD1. In germline, CDR1 is SGDLS, CDR2 YYNGEE. The CDR3 is 15 residues long. Trimming took 3 bases from V and 3 from J; bases not matched to a gene: 9. The CDR3 coding sequence is TGTGCCAGCAGCGAATCAGGACAGGTGGTCTACGAGCAGTACTTC. As protein: CASSESGQVVYEQYF.

The chain employs TRBV7-9 and TRBJ1-2, with TRBD1 as a possible D gene (5 bases). The germline CDR1 and CDR2 sequences are SEHNR and FQNEAQ (reference sequence). Between the trimmed V and J ends, which lost 5 bases and 5 bases, there was a span of 18 bases. The CDR3 loop spans 15 amino acids. CDR3 bases: TGTGCCAGCAGCCCCATTTTGGGGGTTGGGTATGGCTACACCTTC. Its translation: CASSPILGVGYGYTF.

The chain couples TRBV6-2 or TRBV6-3 to TRBJ2-3; 7 bases match TRBD2. Germline-derived CDR1 and CDR2 are MNHEY and SVGEGT. This CDR3 has 19 amino acids. The V and J ends lost 6 bases and 0 bases, in that order; junction bases with no gene match: 18. This CDR3 reads CASSRGGGSAFSSTDTQYF. The CDR3 coding sequence is TGTGCCAGCAGCCGGGGCGGCGGGAGTGCCTTTTCTAGCACAGATACGCAGTATTTT.

V and J are TRBV5-1 and TRBJ2-7; maybe TRBD2 (5 bases). Trimming cost V 4 bases and J 3 bases, with 17 bases left between them. The CDR3 is 15 amino acids. Germline V CDR1 and CDR2: SGHRS, YFSETQ. As DNA, the CDR3 is TGCGCCAGCAGCCCGGTCGGTAGGAGGCTCTACGAGCAGTACTTC. Its translation: CASSPVGRRLYEQYF.

CDR3 region: CASSTSVGANVLTF. CDR3 coding DNA: TGTGCCAGTAGTACGTCCGTAGGGGCCAACGTCCTGACTTTC. V gene TRBV19 combines with J gene TRBJ2-6; D is uncertain. CDR3 size: 14 residues. Germline loops: CDR1 LNHDA, CDR2 SQIVND (reference sequence). With 4 bases removed from V and 4 bases from J, the gap between germline ends came to 8 bases.